This entry lists 22 T cell receptor beta chains sequenced from one sample in a study of beta chain features in type 1 diabetes. Every bit of the isolated RNA underwent reverse transcription, so sequencing read expressed TCRB transcripts. Libraries were prepared by immunoSEQ multiplex PCR; TCRdb keeps only in-frame clonotypes and omits some of them. Of about 360,000 clones listed, approximately 12% are singletons. The sequencing input was naive CD4+ T cells from blood. These receptors were taken from a man in his late teens or twenties in good health.

In its sample, this clone was seen a few times. The CDR3, as DNA: TGTGCCAGCAGCAATCCGGGACAGGGGGCTGTCGGGGAGCTGTTTTTT. This sequence encodes CASSNPGQGAVGELFF. The chain uses TRBV5-5 and TRBJ2-2, with TRBD1 identical over 12 bases. This CDR3 region has 16 residues. In germline, CDR1 is SGHKS, CDR2 YYEKEE (reference sequence). V gave up 4 bases and J gave up 7 bases; unmatched junction bases: 8.

The chain combines TRBV4-2 with TRBJ1-4; D possibly corresponds to TRBD1 (5 bases). Germline loops: CDR1 LGHNA, CDR2 YNFKEQ. The CDR3 has 15 residues. V was shortened by 6 bases and J by 6 bases, with 17 bases between the two germline ends. Here the CDR3 DNA reads TGTGCCAGCAGAAAGGGTCAGGGTTCGGATGAAAAACTGTTTTTT. It yields the protein CASRKGQGSDEKLFF.

The chain joins TRBV9 to TRBJ2-1; a weak D match, TRBD1 (5 bases). CDR3 length equals 13 residues. Germline V CDR1 and CDR2: SGDLS, YYNGEE. The V gene lost 3 bases and the J gene lost 10 bases, with 14 bases spanning the gap. The DNA of the CDR3 is TGTGCCAGCAGCGCCCCCCAGGGATTAGAGCAGTTCTTC. Translated, it gives CASSAPQGLEQFF.

This clone was detected a few times. V gene TRBV28 combines with J gene TRBJ2-1; 11 positions match TRBD2. With 4 bases clipped from V and 7 bases from J, the junction kept 9 bases outside the gene matches. This CDR3 has 16 residues. The V gene's germline CDR1 is MDHEN and CDR2 SYDVKM. CDR3 in DNA: TGTGCCAGCAGTTCTTATAGCGGGAGGGCGTTAAATGAGCAGTTCTTC. Translating gives CASSSYSGRALNEQFF.

The V gene is TRBV5-4, the J gene TRBJ2-5, with D possibly matching TRBD2 (7 bases). The CDR3 is made up of 15 amino acids. The germline CDR1 and CDR2 sequences are SGHNT and YYREEE (reference sequence). Trimming removed 4 bases at V and 1 base at J, with 14 bases between. CDR3 region: CASSPGGGGQETQYF. Written as DNA, the CDR3 is TGTGCCAGCAGCCCCGGAGGGGGGGGCCAAGAGACCCAGTACTTC.

V usage is TRBV7-2 and J usage is TRBJ1-5, with TRBD1 as a possible D gene (6 bases). CDR3 length equals 15 residues. Between the trimmed V and J ends, which lost 1 base and 5 bases, there was a span of 12 bases. Germline V gives CDR1 SGHTA, CDR2 FQGNSA. The CDR3 protein is CASSLVGQGYQPQHF. Here the CDR3 DNA reads TGTGCCAGCAGCTTAGTGGGGCAGGGGTATCAGCCCCAGCATTTT.

Only a few counts were recorded for this clone. The gene calls are TRBV5-6 and TRBJ2-7; D not resolved. The CDR3 is 15 amino acids. CDR1 is SGHDT and CDR2 is YYEEEE in the germline V gene. V shed 4 bases and J shed 5 bases, with 19 bases lying between them. The CDR3 sequence is CASSPFEDVSDEQYF. Written as DNA, the CDR3 is TGTGCCAGCAGCCCGTTCGAGGATGTCAGTGACGAGCAGTACTTC.

The chain couples TRBV7-9 to TRBJ2-2, with D uncertain. V lost 1 base and J lost 3, with 12 bases in between. The CDR3 spans 16 residues. CDR1 and CDR2 from the germline V gene are SEHNR and FQNEAQ (reference sequence). The CDR3 DNA sequence: TGTGCCAGCAGCTTAGGAGTCATCCCTGACACCGGGGAGCTGTTTTTT. This codes for CASSLGVIPDTGELFF.

This clone was picked up a small number of times. This chain joins TRBV25-1 and TRBJ2-1; D is unresolved. Between the trimmed V and J ends, which lost 7 bases and 4 bases, there was a span of 14 bases. CDR3 length: 14 amino acids. The germline V gene has CDR1 MGHDK and CDR2 SYGVNS. CDR3 coding DNA: TGTGCCAGCACTAACCCATTCCGTTACAATGAGCAGTTCTTC. It codes for CASTNPFRYNEQFF.

The chain carries TRBV28 and TRBJ1-2; D perhaps matches TRBD1 (6 bases). Germline V CDR1 and CDR2: MDHEN, SYDVKM. The length of the CDR3 is 17 residues. With 1 base removed from V and 3 bases from J, the gap between germline ends came to 18 bases. The CDR3 region is CASSLSGWAPGDYGYTF. The CDR3 nucleotides are TGTGCCAGCAGTTTATCAGGATGGGCCCCAGGGGACTATGGCTACACCTTC.

The chain has TRBV29-1 and TRBJ1-1, with 7 nucleotides matching TRBD1. The CDR3 has 12 amino acids. V was pared by 5 bases and J by 4 bases, with 4 bases of the junction left unmatched. Germline-derived CDR1 and CDR2 are SQVTM and ANQGSEA. For the CDR3, the DNA is TGCAGCGTTCAGGGGGGCATCACTGAAGCTTTCTTT. Translation gives CSVQGGITEAFF.

This rearrangement joins TRBV7-2 to TRBJ2-7; 8 bases are shared with TRBD1. From germline, CDR1 is SGHTA and CDR2 FQGNSA. J gave up 3 bases and V 0 bases, and 4 bases lay outside the gene matches. The CDR3 runs 15 residues. DNA of the CDR3: TGTGCCAGCAGCTTAGCTAACAGGGGGTACTACGAGCAGTACTTC. Protein: CASSLANRGYYEQYF.

The rearrangement uses TRBV9 and TRBJ2-3; TRBD2 agrees at 10 bases. This CDR3 has 14 residues. Germline V gives CDR1 SGDLS, CDR2 YYNGEE. Trimming cost V 4 bases and J 5 bases; bases outside gene matches: 4. The CDR3 DNA sequence: TGTGCCAGCAGCCCACGGACTAGCGGAGATACGCAGTATTTT. This translates into CASSPRTSGDTQYF.

This clone has a handful of counts. V usage is TRBV5-1 and J usage is TRBJ2-6, with D possibly TRBD1 on 5 matching bases. Germline lookup yields CDR1 SGHRS and CDR2 YFSETQ. Trimming pared 0 bases from V and 4 bases from J, leaving 8 bases between. The CDR3 covers 15 residues. As DNA, the CDR3 is TGCGCCAGCAGCTTGGAAGGGGTCGGGGCCAACGTCCTGACTTTC. Its translation is CASSLEGVGANVLTF.

The genes are TRBV28 and TRBJ2-5; tentative D call: TRBD1 (5 bases). V gave up 5 bases and J gave up 0 bases, with 16 bases separating them. This CDR3 has 16 amino acids. Germline V gene lookup returns CDR1 MDHEN and CDR2 SYDVKM. The CDR3 protein is CASSMPIGRDQETQYF. CDR3 coding DNA: TGTGCCAGCAGTATGCCCATAGGCAGGGACCAAGAGACCCAGTACTTC.

The V call is TRBV5-4, the J call TRBJ1-3; the D is unclear. This CDR3 is 14 amino acids long. The V gene's germline CDR1 is SGHNT and CDR2 YYREEE (reference sequence). Trimming took 4 bases from V and 4 from J, leaving 12 bases between them. The CDR3 DNA sequence: TGTGCCAGCAGCCACGGAGGTTCGGGAAACACCATATATTTT. It translates to CASSHGGSGNTIYF.

In DNA form, the CDR3 reads TGTGCCAGCAGTTCCAGCACTGAAGCTTTCTTT. It codes for CASSSSTEAFF. The V and J genes are TRBV6-5 and TRBJ1-1; D unclear. Germline CDR1 reads MNHEY; CDR2 reads SVGAGI. The CDR3 has 11 residues. The V and J ends lost 4 bases and 4 bases respectively, with 4 bases between them.

This clone was picked up a small number of times. The chain employs TRBV18 and TRBJ1-6, with 8 positions matching TRBD1. The CDR3 covers 12 residues. Per the germline V gene, CDR1 is KGHSH and CDR2 is LQKENI. Trimming cost V 8 bases and J 11 bases; bases outside gene matches: 5. The CDR3 region has the DNA TGTGCCAGCCGCGGACAGGGTACACCCCTCCACTTT. Its translation is CASRGQGTPLHF.

In its sample, this clone was seen a few times. CDR3 in amino acids: CASSTPPGQGPYTF. Written as DNA, the CDR3 is TGTGCCAGCAGCACCCCACCGGGACAGGGGCCCTACACCTTC. V and J are TRBV9 and TRBJ1-2; 10 bases map to TRBD1. Looked up from germline, CDR1 is SGDLS and CDR2 is YYNGEE. The CDR3 runs 14 residues. J gave up 10 bases and V 4 bases, and 10 bases lay outside the gene matches.

V and J are TRBV7-2 and TRBJ2-1, with TRBD1 matching 8 bases. CDR3 size: 12 residues. V lost 5 bases to trimming and J lost 9 bases; unmatched junction nucleotides: 3. Germline V gene sequence: CDR1 SGHTA, CDR2 FQGNSA. CDR3 residues: CASSRQGSEQFF. The DNA for the CDR3 is TGTGCCAGCAGCCGACAGGGGAGTGAGCAGTTCTTC.

This chain joins TRBV5-1 and TRBJ1-6; TRBD1 agrees at 10 bases. Losses at the gene ends were 4 bases for V and 8 bases for J; bases not matched to a gene: 9. Germline CDR1 and CDR2: SGHRS and YFSETQ. The CDR3 spans 16 residues. CDR3 coding DNA: TGCGCCAGCAGCCCTTTAATGACAGGGGGCGATTCACCCCTCCACTTT. It codes for CASSPLMTGGDSPLHF.

V is TRBV19 and J is TRBJ2-7; D is unclear. The CDR3 contains 14 residues. Per the germline V gene, CDR1 is LNHDA and CDR2 is SQIVND (reference sequence). The V end was cut by 6 bases, the J end by 1 base, with 13 bases between. The CDR3 DNA reads as TGTGCCAGTAGCACTGCCGCCTCTTCCTACGAGCAGTACTTC. Amino acids: CASSTAASSYEQYF.